The clone carrying this T cell receptor beta chain was picked up many times. Its antigen is still unknown. Trimming left V 5 bases short and J 5 bases short, with 15 bases between. Germline loops: CDR1 DFQATT, CDR2 SNEGSKA (reference sequence). The CDR3 sequence is 13 residues long. The data belong to a study of early T cells in non-severe SARS-CoV-2 infection. Study information: Unpaired chains resulted from sequencing bulk RNA of unsorted whole blood. Findings and caveats of the study: Clonotype matching in VDJdb favored anti-spike CD8 responses and did not capture private and CD4 specificities.

Unique molecular identifier tags were affixed to discrete cDNA molecules. TCRdb ran MiXCR on the 5' RACE reads and lists one entry per CDR3 protein. The repertoire holds around 52,000 distinct CDR3 sequences, with under 7.5% as singletons. The sample was whole blood. This TCR derives from an adult who was a healthcare worker with PCR-confirmed SARS-CoV-2 infection or an uninfected control (not recorded which). The chain couples TRBV20-1 to TRBJ1-1; no clear D gene. This chain's CDR3 is CSAQNYLVTEAFF. The CDR3 DNA reads TGCAGTGCTCAGAATTACTTGGTAACTGAAGCTTTCTTT.